This TCR beta chain was recorded in a study of CD8 T cells in ankylosing spondylitis. TCRdb processed the 5' RACE reads anew with MiXCR; each CDR3 protein has one entry. The sample lists 200,000 to 300,000 distinct CDR3 sequences, 20% to 30% occurring once. V shed 5 bases and J shed 7 bases, with 14 bases lying between them. Looked up from germline, CDR1 is SEHNR and CDR2 is FQNEAQ (reference sequence). CDR3 length equals 14 residues. Source material: blood, either unsorted or a sorted T cell fraction (not recorded which). The sequence came from a male donor with ankylosing spondylitis or in good health (not recorded which). The rearrangement joins TRBV7-9 to TRBJ1-4; possibly TRBD1 for D (6 bases). The CDR3 region has the DNA TGTGCCAGCAGCGAACAGGGTTTGCGTGAAAAACTGTTTTTT. Its protein is CASSEQGLREKLFF.